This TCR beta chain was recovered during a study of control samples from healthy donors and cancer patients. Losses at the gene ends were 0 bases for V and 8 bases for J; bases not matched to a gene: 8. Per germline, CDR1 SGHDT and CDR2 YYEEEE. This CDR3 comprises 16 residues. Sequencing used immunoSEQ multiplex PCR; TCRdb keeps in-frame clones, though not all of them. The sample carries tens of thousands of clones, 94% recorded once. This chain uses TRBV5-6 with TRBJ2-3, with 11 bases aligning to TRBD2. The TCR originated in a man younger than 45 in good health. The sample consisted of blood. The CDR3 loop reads CASSLDSSGGSGTQYF. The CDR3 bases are TGTGCCAGCAGCTTGGATTCTAGCGGGGGGTCGGGTACGCAGTATTTT.